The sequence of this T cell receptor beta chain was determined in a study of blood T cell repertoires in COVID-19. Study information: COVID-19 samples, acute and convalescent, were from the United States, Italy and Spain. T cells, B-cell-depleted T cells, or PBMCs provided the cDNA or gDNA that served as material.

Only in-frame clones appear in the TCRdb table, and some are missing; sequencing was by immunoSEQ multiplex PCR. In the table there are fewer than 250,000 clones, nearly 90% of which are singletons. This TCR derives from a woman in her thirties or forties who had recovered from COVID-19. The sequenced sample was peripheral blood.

The CDR3 DNA follows: TGTGCCAGCAGCTTAGTGGGACAGGTCGGGGGCTACACCTTC. Translation: CASSLVGQVGGYTF. This chain links TRBV7-9 with TRBJ1-2; 8 positions agree with TRBD1. J was trimmed by 8 bases and V by 1 base; bases with no gene match: 6. CDR1 and CDR2 (germline): SEHNR, FQNEAQ (reference sequence). This CDR3 is 14 amino acids long.